Given below is one T cell receptor beta chain in context. Its target is not known. Sequencing was performed with immunoSEQ multiplex PCR; in TCRdb, only in-frame clones are kept and a portion is missing. This table has over 150,000 clones, 94% appearing once. The V end lost 4 bases, the J end lost 6 bases, and 14 bases lay between the germline ends. Germline V CDR1 and CDR2: SGDLS, YYNGEE. The CDR3 spans 14 residues. The source of the sample is a study of OX40 agonist ivuxolimab in advanced cancers. Study conclusions and caveats: Antigens targeted by the expanded peripheral T cells were not determined.

The clonotype was recovered from an adult with an advanced solid tumor such as melanoma, head and neck, liver or kidney cancer. This specimen was CD4+ or CD8+ T cells sorted from blood, taken in a trial of the OX40 agonist ivuxolimab. The genes are TRBV9 and TRBJ1-5, with a weak D call TRBD1 (5 bases). CDR3 amino acids: CASSSSVGGQPQHF. The CDR3 bases are TGTGCCAGCAGCTCGTCCGTGGGGGGTCAGCCCCAGCATTTT.